This section outlines one TCR beta chain sequence together with its context. Its antigen is unknown. V dropped 5 bases and J dropped 4 bases, with 20 bases sitting between them. CDR3 size: 16 residues. Germline values: CDR1 ENHRY, CDR2 SYGVKD. These data belong to a study of chemoradiotherapy in HPV16-positive cancers. Turning to the study itself: Candidate HPV-specific clones and shared TCR motifs came from a couple of HPV16-positive patients. Overall study results and limits: During treatment, candidate HPV-specific clones and E7-related motifs expanded in tumor.

Sequencing was performed with immunoSEQ multiplex PCR; in TCRdb, only in-frame clones are kept and a portion is missing. The table includes about 66,000 clones, roughly 90% detected once. The origin of this receptor is a human donor with HPV-associated anogenital cancer. This specimen was blood, taken from a patient who underwent chemoradiotherapy. The chain is built from TRBV10-3 and TRBJ1-2; the D gene is possibly TRBD1 (5 bases). As DNA, the CDR3 is TGTGCCATCAGTATGTCCGGGACCCAGGGATCCTATGGCTACACCTTC. Translating gives CAISMSGTQGSYGYTF.